Following are 14 T cell receptor beta chains from one sample sequenced in a study of shared clonotypes between healthy human individuals. Data came from immunoSEQ multiplex PCR; TCRdb stores just in-frame clones and leaves some out. The table has approximately 1,500,000 clones, 95% to 99% seen once. Sequencing used naive CD4+ T cells sorted from blood. Subset denoted: CD45RA+ positively selected. The receptors were sampled from a man under 40 in good health.

The chain uses TRBV6-5 and TRBJ2-1; tentative D call: TRBD2 (5 bases). CDR1 is MNHEY and CDR2 is SVGAGI in the germline V gene. V was shortened by 2 bases and J by 9 bases, with 11 bases between the two germline ends. The CDR3 length is 13 residues. This CDR3 is CASSYAMGAEQFF. The CDR3 DNA follows: TGTGCCAGCAGTTACGCAATGGGAGCTGAGCAGTTCTTC.

This chain joins TRBV29-1 and TRBJ2-7, with D possibly TRBD2 on 6 matching bases. CDR3 length: 13 residues. V lost 5 bases and J lost 1, with 12 bases in between. Germline V CDR1 and CDR2: SQVTM, ANQGSEA. CDR3: CSVLAGQSYEQYF. CDR3 nucleotides: TGCAGCGTTCTGGCGGGGCAGTCCTACGAGCAGTACTTC.

The chain has TRBV4-1 and TRBJ2-2; tentative D call: TRBD2 (6 bases). The CDR3 length is 19 residues. Between the trimmed V and J ends, which lost 3 bases and 0 bases, there was a span of 20 bases. The germline V gene encodes CDR1 MGHRA and CDR2 YSYEKL. The CDR3 region is CASSQETRDSPSNTGELFF. Written as DNA, the CDR3 is TGCGCCAGCAGCCAGGAAACCCGGGACTCTCCTTCGAACACCGGGGAGCTGTTTTTT.

A word on this clone: Other DNA sequences of this sample code for an identical CDR3. This sequence joins TRBV10-3 and TRBJ2-7, with unresolved D. This CDR3 is built from 12 residues. The germline V gene has CDR1 ENHRY and CDR2 SYGVKD. V shed 3 bases and J shed 4 bases, with 7 bases lying between them. The chain's CDR3 is CAISEWGYEQYF. In nucleotides, the CDR3 is TGTGCCATCAGTGAATGGGGTTACGAGCAGTACTTC.

The chain recombines TRBV7-9 with TRBJ2-7; TRBD2 matches 7 bases. CDR1 is SEHNR, CDR2 FQNEAQ, per germline (reference sequence). V shed 4 bases, J shed 2 bases, and the junction held 8 bases outside the gene matches. The CDR3 has 15 residues. The CDR3 loop is CASSSLSGAAYEQYF. The CDR3 DNA sequence: TGTGCCAGCAGCTCCCTCAGCGGGGCGGCCTACGAGCAGTACTTC. Full variable domain (remainder filled in from reference TRBV7-9 and TRBJ2-7): DTGVSQNPRHKITKRGQNVTFRCDPISEHNRLYWYRQTLGQGPEFLTYFQNEAQLEKSRLLSDRFSAERPKGSFSTLEIQRTEQGDSAMYLCASSSLSGAAYEQYFGPGTRLTVT.

The chain links TRBV5-1 to TRBJ2-7; D uncertain. Trimming took off 0 bases at V and 0 bases at J, with 16 bases between the two ends. The CDR3 extends over 17 amino acids. Germline loops: CDR1 SGHRS, CDR2 YFSETQ. DNA for the CDR3: TGCGCCAGCAGCTTGGAGTTGATGACACCGAGCTCCTACGAGCAGTACTTC. This translates into CASSLELMTPSSYEQYF.

This clone was seen once. This chain connects TRBV5-5 to TRBJ2-5; TRBD1 might be the D (6 bases). Germline V gives CDR1 SGHKS, CDR2 YYEKEE (reference sequence). The CDR3 has 13 residues. The V end was cut by 4 bases, the J end by 0 bases, with 7 bases between. In DNA form, the CDR3 reads TGTGCCAGCAGCGGGGGCGACCAAGAGACCCAGTACTTC. It translates to CASSGGDQETQYF. The variable domain in full, with the rest retrieved from reference TRBV5-5 and TRBJ2-5, is DAGVTQSPTHLIKTRGQQVTLRCSPISGHKSVSWYQQVLGQGPQFIFQYYEKEERGRGNFPDRFSARQFPNYSSELNVNALLLGDSALYLCASSGGDQETQYFGPGTRLLVL.

The chain uses TRBV4-1 and TRBJ2-5; 8 nucleotides match TRBD2. CDR3 length equals 15 residues. The germline V gene encodes CDR1 MGHRA and CDR2 YSYEKL. Losses at the gene ends were 2 bases for V and 4 bases for J; bases not matched to a gene: 6. This chain's CDR3 is CASSQTGGPGETQYF. For the CDR3, the DNA is TGCGCCAGCAGCCAAACGGGAGGGCCGGGAGAGACCCAGTACTTC.

For the CDR3, the DNA is TGCAGCGTTGAAGGGACAGGGGGGTACAATGAGCAGTTCTTC. Translation gives CSVEGTGGYNEQFF. The chain links TRBV29-1 to TRBJ2-1; TRBD1 agrees at 10 bases. The germline V gene encodes CDR1 SQVTM and CDR2 ANQGSEA. V was clipped by 1 base and J by 4 bases; unmatched bases: 1. This CDR3 is 14 amino acids long.

This chain uses TRBV6-1 with TRBJ2-3; 7 bases map to TRBD2. The germline gives CDR1 MNHNS, CDR2 SASEGT. This CDR3 is built from 16 residues. V lost 2 bases to trimming and J lost 6 bases; unmatched junction nucleotides: 11. CDR3 in amino acids: CASSEQSLAVTDTQYF. DNA of the CDR3: TGTGCCAGCAGTGAACAATCGCTAGCGGTTACCGATACGCAGTATTTT.

This clone has only one observation. The chain combines TRBV19 with TRBJ2-1; 12 bases align to TRBD2. The CDR3 covers 15 residues. J gave up 7 bases and V 5 bases, and 6 bases lay outside the gene matches. Germline CDR1 and CDR2: LNHDA and SQIVND (reference sequence). The CDR3 sequence: CASSQTSGSRNEQFF. CDR3 nucleotides: TGTGCCAGTAGTCAGACTAGCGGGAGTCGAAATGAGCAGTTCTTC.

The V gene is TRBV5-6, the J gene TRBJ2-4; 8 bases map to TRBD1. Trimming cost V 1 base and J 7 bases; bases outside gene matches: 4. The CDR3 covers 14 residues. In germline, CDR1 is SGHDT, CDR2 YYEEEE. In DNA form, the CDR3 reads TGTGCCAGCAGCTTGAGTACAGGGGGGAACATTCAGTACTTC. Amino acid sequence: CASSLSTGGNIQYF.

This clone occurred once. The chain carries TRBV7-9 and TRBJ2-1; D unclear. Germline CDR1 reads SEHNR; CDR2 reads FQNEAQ (reference sequence). The CDR3 has 11 amino acids. The V end lost 5 bases, the J end lost 3 bases, and 2 bases lay between the germline ends. The CDR3, as DNA: TGTGCCAGCAGCAACTACAATGAGCAGTTCTTC. Translating gives CASSNYNEQFF.

CDR3 loop: CASSPIGTGFYEQYF. The CDR3 bases are TGTGCCAGCAGCCCAATCGGGACAGGGTTCTACGAGCAGTACTTC. The chain links TRBV14 to TRBJ2-7; 9 bases are a match to TRBD1. From germline, CDR1 is SGHDN and CDR2 FVKESK. Trimming removed 4 bases from V and 3 bases from J; junction bases left unmatched: 7. The CDR3 loop spans 15 amino acids.